Reported below is one T cell receptor (beta chain). The CDR3 sequence is 13 residues long. V lost 4 bases, J lost 7 bases, and 11 bases lay in between. CDR1 and CDR2 from the germline V gene are KGHSH and LQKENI. Profiling relied on immunoSEQ multiplex PCR, and the TCRdb table lists in-frame clones only, not all of them. This sample has some 1 million clones; about 75% occur once, and the top ten carry approximately 1.5%. The data originate from a study of shared clonotypes between healthy human individuals. The sequence derives from a man younger than 35 in good health. Sequenced material: memory CD4+ T cells sorted from blood. Subset here: CD45RA-negative fraction. V gene TRBV18 combines with J gene TRBJ2-1; D gene uncertain. The CDR3 DNA reads as TGTGCCAGCTCACTCCGAGAGTGGAATGAGCAGTTCTTC. This encodes CASSLREWNEQFF.